Listed here are 24 T cell receptor beta chains from one sample, sequenced in a study of blood T cell repertoires in COVID-19. Repertoires were generated with immunoSEQ multiplex PCR, while TCRdb's copy carries only in-frame clones and drops some. Of 40,000 to 65,000 clones listed, 82% are singletons. The sequenced sample consisted of peripheral blood. The receptors were gathered from a human donor in a cohort sampled during active COVID-19.

This clone was seen a few times. This sequence joins TRBV6-5 and TRBJ2-7, with D perhaps TRBD2 (6 bases). Germline V gives CDR1 MNHEY, CDR2 SVGAGI. The CDR3 runs to 13 residues. Trimming removed 4 bases at V and 3 bases at J, with 10 bases between. As DNA, the CDR3 is TGTGCCAGCAGTTGGGTGGGGGGCTACGAGCAGTACTTC. Protein: CASSWVGGYEQYF.

The J gene is TRBJ2-7, the V gene TRBV12-3 or TRBV12-4; weak D call: TRBD1 (5 bases). This CDR3 comprises 13 residues. V lost 5 bases to trimming and J lost 6 bases, with 14 bases between them. CDR3 DNA sequence: TGTGCCAGCAGTCGGCAGGGAAAATCCGAGCAGTACTTC. The encoded protein is CASSRQGKSEQYF.

This chain links TRBV5-4 with TRBJ2-2; D gene unclear. The germline gives CDR1 SGHNT, CDR2 YYREEE (reference sequence). The CDR3 is 15 amino acids. With 4 bases removed from V and 6 bases from J, the gap between germline ends came to 16 bases. The CDR3 here is CASSPTDRTAGELFF. The CDR3 DNA sequence: TGTGCCAGCAGCCCGACTGATAGAACGGCCGGGGAGCTGTTTTTT.

The rearrangement links TRBV20-1 to TRBJ2-1; D unresolved. CDR3 length: 10 amino acids. The ends were cut back, 6 bases at V and 8 bases at J, with 8 bases in the middle. Per the germline V gene, CDR1 is DFQATT and CDR2 is SNEGSKA (reference sequence). The CDR3 here is CSALRDEQFF. The CDR3 nucleotides are TGCAGTGCCCTCCGGGATGAGCAGTTCTTC.

This chain connects TRBV5-1 to TRBJ1-1; TRBD1 might be the D (6 bases). The length of the CDR3 is 16 residues. CDR1 is SGHRS and CDR2 is YFSETQ in the germline V gene. Trimming removed 0 bases from V and 4 bases from J, with 16 bases in between. The CDR3 bases are TGCGCCAGCAGCTTGGGGTTTCGACAGGTGACCACTGAAGCTTTCTTT. Its translation is CASSLGFRQVTTEAFF.

This chain connects TRBV5-1 to TRBJ1-2, with D perhaps TRBD1 (5 bases). V lost 5 bases and J lost 7, with 18 bases in between. CDR1 and CDR2 (germline): SGHRS, YFSETQ. The CDR3 loop spans 14 amino acids. CDR3 loop: CASSRSQGARGYTF. The CDR3 nucleotides read TGCGCCAGCAGTAGGTCACAAGGGGCGCGTGGCTACACCTTC.

The rearrangement joins TRBV6-5 to TRBJ1-5; no firm D call. The V gene's germline CDR1 is MNHEY and CDR2 SVGAGI. Trimming cost V 3 bases and J 5 bases, with 14 bases left between them. The CDR3 is made up of 15 amino acids. The CDR3 region has the DNA TGTGCCAGCAGTTATTCGAGGGCACCTCATCAGCCCCAGCATTTT. Its translation: CASSYSRAPHQPQHF.

The chain recombines TRBV6-5 with TRBJ1-2; 8 positions agree with TRBD1. J lost 6 bases, V lost 0 bases, and 3 bases had no gene match. Per germline, CDR1 MNHEY and CDR2 SVGAGI. The CDR3 is 14 residues long. The CDR3 DNA is TGTGCCAGCAGTTACTCGCCGACAGGGGATGGCTACACCTTC. Its translation: CASSYSPTGDGYTF.

This clone is a singleton in its sample. V gene TRBV3-1 (or the pseudogene TRBV3-2) combines with J gene TRBJ1-2; 8 bases are shared with TRBD1. The CDR3 totals 13 residues. V shed 3 bases, J shed 11 bases, and the junction held 8 bases outside the gene matches. The germline CDR1 and CDR2 sequences are LGHDT and YNNKEL (reference sequence). CDR3 loop: CASSHRDRTRYTF. The CDR3 DNA sequence: TGTGCCAGCAGCCACCGGGACAGGACTAGGTACACCTTC.

The chain carries TRBV6-2 or TRBV6-3 and TRBJ2-7; D gene ambiguous. The CDR3 has 14 amino acids. Germline CDR1 is MNHEY and CDR2 is SVGEGT. Trimming shortened V by 0 bases and J by 7 bases, and 13 bases separated the two germline ends. The CDR3 DNA reads as TGTGCCAGCAGTTACTCGTGGCAGTCCATTGAGCAGTACTTC. This encodes CASSYSWQSIEQYF.

This clone was seen only a few times. The chain recombines TRBV7-2 with TRBJ2-3, with D perhaps matching TRBD2 (5 bases). V lost 0 bases to trimming and J lost 5 bases, with 18 bases between them. The CDR3 extends over 17 amino acids. Germline CDR1 and CDR2: SGHTA and FQGNSA. DNA of the CDR3: TGTGCCAGCAGCTTAGCGCTAAGTAGCGCCGGTCTAGATACGCAGTATTTT. Protein: CASSLALSSAGLDTQYF.

The V gene is TRBV14, the J gene TRBJ1-4; D gene uncertain. Trimming removed 1 base at V and 7 bases at J, with 13 bases between. The germline V gene encodes CDR1 SGHDN and CDR2 FVKESK. The CDR3 is 15 residues long. This chain's CDR3 is CASSQVGGLGEKLFF. In DNA, the CDR3 is TGTGCCAGCAGCCAAGTAGGCGGGCTAGGTGAAAAACTGTTTTTT.

This clone was picked up a small number of times. The chain recombines TRBV4-3 with TRBJ2-3, with 8 bases matching TRBD2. V was pared by 2 bases and J by 2 bases, with 12 bases of the junction left unmatched. The CDR3 spans 18 residues. Germline CDR1 is LGHNA and CDR2 is YSLEER. The CDR3 is CASSQLTGGTHDTDTQYF. CDR3 nucleotides: TGCGCCAGCAGCCAATTAACGGGGGGGACCCATGACACAGATACGCAGTATTTT.

J is TRBJ2-3 and V is TRBV27; 7 nucleotides match TRBD1. The germline V gene encodes CDR1 MNHEY and CDR2 SMNVEV (reference sequence). Trimming removed 11 bases from V and 2 bases from J; junction bases left unmatched: 16. The CDR3 totals 16 residues. The CDR3 DNA follows: TGTGCCCCAGGGGGAGCAAAATTCGCGTTCACAGATACGCAGTATTTT. Residues: CAPGGAKFAFTDTQYF.

The chain links TRBV9 to TRBJ1-2; TRBD1 matches at 7 bases. Trimming at V came to 7 bases and at J to 4 bases, leaving 10 bases not matched to a gene. This CDR3 comprises 14 residues. Germline-derived CDR1 and CDR2 are SGDLS and YYNGEE. CDR3 region: CASGDRGYGYGYTF. For the CDR3, the DNA is TGTGCCAGCGGGGACAGAGGGTATGGCTATGGCTACACCTTC.

The chain couples TRBV20-1 to TRBJ2-4; D remains ambiguous. V was shortened by 3 bases and J by 5 bases, with 11 bases between the two germline ends. Looked up from germline, CDR1 is DFQATT and CDR2 is SNEGSKA (reference sequence). The CDR3 covers 13 residues. CDR3 region: CSASYPNENIQYF. The CDR3 bases are TGCAGTGCTAGTTACCCTAACGAAAACATTCAGTACTTC.

This rearrangement joins TRBV18 to TRBJ1-1, with D possibly TRBD1 on 5 matching bases. The length of the CDR3 is 15 residues. The V and J ends lost 1 base and 3 bases respectively, with 12 bases between them. Germline assignment: CDR1 KGHSH and CDR2 LQKENI. The CDR3 region is CASSPRGPMDTEAFF. In nucleotides, the CDR3 is TGTGCCAGCTCACCACGGGGCCCGATGGACACTGAAGCTTTCTTT.

V is TRBV12-5 and J is TRBJ1-1; 7 bases align to TRBD1. From germline, CDR1 is LGHNT and CDR2 FRNRAP. This CDR3 is 15 amino acids long. Trimming cost V 1 base and J 4 bases; bases outside gene matches: 6. DNA of the CDR3: TGTGCTAGTGGTTTGGCACAGGGGTTGAGCACTGAAGCTTTCTTT. As protein: CASGLAQGLSTEAFF.

This clone came up a few times. The chain carries TRBV18 and TRBJ2-2; D remains unclear. CDR1 and CDR2 from the germline V gene are KGHSH and LQKENI. This CDR3 region has 14 residues. V was trimmed by 3 bases and J by 4 bases, leaving 9 bases between them. CDR3: CASSPKEFTGELFF. The CDR3 DNA follows: TGTGCCAGCTCACCGAAGGAGTTCACCGGGGAGCTGTTTTTT. The full variable domain, in which reference TRBV18 and TRBJ2-2 provide the parts outside the CDR3, is NAGVMQNPRHLVRRRGQEARLRCSPMKGHSHVYWYRQLPEEGLKFMVYLQKENIIDESGMPKERFSAEFPKEGPSILRIQQVVRGDSAAYFCASSPKEFTGELFFGEGSRLTVL.

V usage is TRBV5-6 and J usage is TRBJ1-6; D ambiguous. CDR1 SGHDT and CDR2 YYEEEE come from the germline V gene. Trimming stripped 2 bases from V and 7 bases from J, with 4 bases between. The CDR3 length is 12 residues. CDR3 protein: CASSFLNSPLHF. The CDR3, as DNA: TGTGCCAGCAGCTTCCTGAATTCACCCCTCCACTTT. The full variable domain, with the rest looked up from reference TRBV5-6 and TRBJ1-6, is DAGVTQSPTHLIKTRGQQVTLRCSPKSGHDTVSWYQQALGQGPQFIFQYYEEEERQRGNFPDRFSGHQFPNYSSELNVNALLLGDSALYLCASSFLNSPLHFGNGTRLTVT.

The rearrangement uses TRBV4-3 and TRBJ1-2; D is unresolved. The CDR3 spans 14 residues. Germline V gives CDR1 LGHNA, CDR2 YSLEER. V lost 0 bases and J 5 bases, leaving 10 bases between the germline ends. The CDR3 loop reads CASSQDLAEYGYTF. DNA for the CDR3: TGCGCCAGCAGCCAAGATCTGGCAGAATATGGCTACACCTTC.

There are many counts of this clone. V and J are TRBV27 and TRBJ1-1; 8 nucleotides match TRBD1. The CDR3 totals 17 residues. V shed 6 bases, J shed 1 base, and the junction held 13 bases outside the gene matches. Germline CDR1 is MNHEY and CDR2 is SMNVEV (reference sequence). CDR3: CASRVGQGLYSNTEAFF. The CDR3 region has the DNA TGTGCCAGCAGAGTCGGACAGGGTTTATACTCGAACACTGAAGCTTTCTTT.

The sample holds one count of this clone. The gene calls are TRBV19 and TRBJ2-5; 10 bases agree with TRBD2. The junction had 4 bases not matched to a gene; V was cut back by 4 bases and J by 2 bases. Germline-derived CDR1 and CDR2 are LNHDA and SQIVND (reference sequence). CDR3 size: 15 residues. The CDR3 spells CASSNTAGGQETQYF. CDR3 nucleotide sequence: TGTGCCAGTAGTAACACAGCGGGGGGGCAAGAGACCCAGTACTTC.

This clone has just a few counts. J is TRBJ1-5 and V is TRBV5-6; TRBD1 aligns across 8 bases. Germline assignment: CDR1 SGHDT and CDR2 YYEEEE. J lost 4 bases, V lost 5 bases, and 5 bases had no gene match. The CDR3 loop spans 14 amino acids. CDR3 nucleotide sequence: TGTGCCAGCAGTTTACAGGGGGTAAATCAGCCCCAGCATTTT. It specifies CASSLQGVNQPQHF. The variable domain in full, completed from reference TRBV5-6 and TRBJ1-5, reads DAGVTQSPTHLIKTRGQQVTLRCSPKSGHDTVSWYQQALGQGPQFIFQYYEEEERQRGNFPDRFSGHQFPNYSSELNVNALLLGDSALYLCASSLQGVNQPQHFGDGTRLSIL.